The 16 T cell receptor beta chains given below trace back to one sample, sequenced in a study of HIV-infected children after antiretroviral therapy interruption. The TCR library was built from RNA with a 3' RACE protocol and unique molecular identifiers. TCRdb fed the 3' RACE reads into MiXCR, producing one record per CDR3 protein. Of 40,000 to 55,000 distinct CDR3 sequences in the sample, 4.3% were seen once. Described treatment: PENTA 11 planned treatment interruption arm or continuous ART arm. Sequencing was performed on CD45RA+ CD4+ T cells from PBMCs, pooled from several time points, taken from a donor given antiretroviral therapy, either interrupted or continuous. Specified subset: naive CD4+ CD45RA+ CD45RO- T cells. The source of these receptors is a pool of human donors with HIV.

The table lists this clonotype with many counts. The chain has TRBV7-2 and TRBJ1-4; D might be TRBD1 (5 bases). The CDR3 totals 13 residues. Germline V gene lookup returns CDR1 SGHTA and CDR2 FQGNSA. The germline V and J ends were trimmed by 4 bases and 8 bases, with 11 bases remaining between them. The CDR3 region is CASSSGAGEKLFF. The CDR3 DNA follows: TGTGCCAGCAGCTCCGGGGCAGGGGAAAAACTGTTTTTT.

This clonotype appeared a few times. This chain connects TRBV18 to TRBJ2-5; D is unresolved. V lost 0 bases to trimming and J lost 5 bases, with 10 bases between them. CDR1 and CDR2 (germline): KGHSH, LQKENI. The CDR3 is 14 residues long. The CDR3 here is CASSPPSTGETQYF. CDR3 in DNA: TGTGCCAGCTCACCACCGTCCACTGGGGAGACCCAGTACTTC.

The rearrangement joins TRBV6-5 to TRBJ2-7; 10 bases agree with TRBD1. V lost 4 bases, J lost 7 bases, and 10 bases stayed unmatched. The CDR3 has 15 amino acids. Germline assignment: CDR1 MNHEY and CDR2 SVGAGI. The CDR3 loop is CASSSSGQGVMEQYF. The CDR3 nucleotides read TGTGCCAGCAGTTCCTCTGGACAGGGGGTGATGGAGCAGTACTTC.

The chain joins TRBV5-1 to TRBJ2-5; D gene ambiguous. CDR3 size: 13 residues. Germline-derived CDR1 and CDR2 are SGHRS and YFSETQ. V lost 3 bases and J lost 2, with 8 bases in between. CDR3 sequence: CASSYFRQETQYF. In DNA form, the CDR3 reads TGCGCCAGCAGCTACTTCCGGCAAGAGACCCAGTACTTC.

There are many counts of this clonotype. V usage is TRBV5-1 and J usage is TRBJ1-1; 7 nucleotides align to TRBD1. This CDR3 contains 14 residues. Per the germline V gene, CDR1 is SGHRS and CDR2 is YFSETQ. The V and J ends lost 0 bases and 6 bases, in that order; junction bases with no gene match: 5. DNA of the CDR3: TGCGCCAGCAGCTTGGACAGGGGCTTGGCTGAAGCTTTCTTT. Translation: CASSLDRGLAEAFF. The variable domain in full, with the rest retrieved from reference TRBV5-1 and TRBJ1-1, is KAGVTQTPRYLIKTRGQQVTLSCSPISGHRSVSWYQQTPGQGLQFLFEYFSETQRNKGNFPGRFSGRQFSNSRSEMNVSTLELGDSALYLCASSLDRGLAEAFFGQGTRLTVV.

This clonotype was recorded at least ten times. V usage is TRBV28 and J usage is TRBJ2-3; unclear D gene. Deletions cut 3 bases from V and 6 bases from J, with 4 bases between. Germline CDR1 and CDR2: MDHEN and SYDVKM. The CDR3 runs 11 residues. The CDR3 DNA reads TGTGCCAGCAGTTTTATGGATACGCAGTATTTT. Encoded protein: CASSFMDTQYF.

Ten or more counts support this clonotype. The genes are TRBV7-2 and TRBJ2-1, with D possibly being TRBD2 (5 bases). This CDR3 contains 14 residues. Trimming pared 5 bases from V and 7 bases from J, leaving 15 bases between. Germline values: CDR1 SGHTA, CDR2 FQGNSA. The CDR3 spells CASSPPQRRNEQFF. The CDR3 DNA reads TGTGCCAGCAGCCCGCCTCAAAGGAGGAATGAGCAGTTCTTC.

Here the CDR3 reads CASRLDTSNYGYTF. The CDR3 nucleotides read TGCGCCAGCAGACTCGACACCTCTAACTATGGCTACACCTTC. The J gene is TRBJ1-2, the V gene TRBV5-1; D is unresolved. This CDR3 has 14 amino acids. Trimming took off 5 bases at V and 0 bases at J, with 11 bases between the two ends. Germline assignment: CDR1 SGHRS and CDR2 YFSETQ.

The V gene is TRBV5-1, the J gene TRBJ1-1; 11 positions match TRBD1. V shed 5 bases, J shed 10 bases, and the junction held 7 bases outside the gene matches. Per the germline V gene, CDR1 is SGHRS and CDR2 is YFSETQ. The CDR3 has 13 residues. The CDR3 DNA is TGCGCCAGCAGGGGACAGGGGGGTTTCGGAGCTTTCTTT. It codes for CASRGQGGFGAFF.

This chain links TRBV14 with TRBJ2-1; D uncertain. Germline-derived CDR1 and CDR2 are SGHDN and FVKESK. This CDR3 spans 14 amino acids. V was trimmed by 1 base and J by 13 bases, leaving 17 bases between them. The DNA of the CDR3 is TGTGCCAGCAGCCAAGCGGGTCCCCGAAAGAGCCAGTTCTTC. Protein sequence: CASSQAGPRKSQFF. The full variable domain, rest sourced from reference TRBV14 and TRBJ2-1, is EAGVTQFPSHSVIEKGQTVTLRCDPISGHDNLYWYRRVMGKEIKFLLHFVKESKQDESGMPNNRFLAERTGGTYSTLKVQPAELEDSGVYFCASSQAGPRKSQFFGPGTRLTVL.

V usage is TRBV24-1 and J usage is TRBJ2-1, with D possibly TRBD2 on 6 matching bases. Per the germline V gene, CDR1 is KGHDR and CDR2 is SFDVKD. The CDR3 consists of 16 residues. V dropped 5 bases and J dropped 4 bases, with 17 bases sitting between them. CDR3 DNA: TGTGCCACCAGTGGCCCCCGGCCAGGGACTTACAATGAGCAGTTCTTC. Protein sequence: CATSGPRPGTYNEQFF.

In this sample, this clonotype turned up many times. This chain links TRBV6-1 with TRBJ2-4; no reliable D call. Germline V lookup: CDR1 MNHNS, CDR2 SASEGT. CDR3 length: 15 amino acids. Deletions cut 1 base from V and 6 bases from J, with 13 bases between. The CDR3: CASSEGLAIRNIQYF. In DNA, the CDR3 is TGTGCCAGCAGTGAAGGCTTGGCGATCCGAAACATTCAGTACTTC.

Many counts were recorded for this clonotype. This chain links TRBV11-2 with TRBJ2-1, with a possible D match to TRBD2 (7 bases). Per the germline V gene, CDR1 is SGHAT and CDR2 is FQNNGV. Trimming removed 5 bases from V and 8 bases from J, with 22 bases in between. This CDR3 has 16 residues. CDR3 residues: CASSPLGGAERDEQFF. As DNA, the CDR3 is TGTGCCAGCAGCCCTTTGGGGGGGGCTGAAAGGGATGAGCAGTTCTTC. Full variable domain (remainder filled in from reference TRBV11-2 and TRBJ2-1): EAGVAQSPRYKIIEKRQSVAFWCNPISGHATLYWYQQILGQGPKLLIQFQNNGVVDDSQLPKDRFSAERLKGVDSTLKIQPAKLEDSAVYLCASSPLGGAERDEQFFGPGTRLTVL.

This clonotype was recorded a few times. The chain carries TRBV20-1 and TRBJ1-1; the D is unclear. Per the germline V gene, CDR1 is DFQATT and CDR2 is SNEGSKA (reference sequence). This CDR3 has 12 amino acids. The V gene lost 4 bases and the J gene lost 2 bases, with 8 bases spanning the gap. CDR3: CSATGTNTEAFF. Here the CDR3 DNA reads TGCAGTGCTACAGGTACAAACACTGAAGCTTTCTTT.

This clonotype is medium-sized in the sample. The chain carries TRBV7-6 and TRBJ2-7; D remains unclear. The V gene's germline CDR1 is SGHVS and CDR2 FNYEAQ. The CDR3 covers 12 residues. With 1 base removed from V and 6 bases from J, the gap between germline ends came to 7 bases. The chain's CDR3 is CASSLGGGEQYF. Written as DNA, the CDR3 is TGTGCCAGCAGCTTAGGTGGTGGCGAGCAGTACTTC.

There are many counts of this clonotype. The chain has TRBV5-1 and TRBJ1-5, with D maybe TRBD1 (6 bases). Trimming stripped 3 bases from V and 1 base from J, with 11 bases between. Germline values: CDR1 SGHRS, CDR2 YFSETQ. There are 15 residues in the CDR3. The CDR3 DNA sequence: TGCGCCAGCAGCTCCACGACAGGCAGCAATCAGCCCCAGCATTTT. This codes for CASSSTTGSNQPQHF.